This TCR beta chain was documented in a study of cytomegalovirus exposure and HLA in healthy donors. Assay used: immunoSEQ multiplex PCR; TCRdb lists only in-frame clones, some missing. The repertoire includes about 140,000 clones, just under 85% of them detected once, and over 1.3% sits in the top ten. V lost 1 base and J 5 bases, leaving 13 bases between the germline ends. There are 15 residues in the CDR3. Germline CDR1 reads SGHDT; CDR2 reads YYEEEE. The origin of this receptor is a woman in her twenties or thirties in good health and CMV-seronegative. Specimen: PBMCs. The chain uses TRBV5-6 and TRBJ1-5, with D hard to call. Here the CDR3 DNA reads TGTGCCAGCAGCTTGCAAGGGAGGCCCGATCAGCCCCAGCATTTT. Residues: CASSLQGRPDQPQHF.